The text below deals with one TCR beta chain. This record belongs to a study of CD8 T cells in Susac syndrome. The CDR3 is 16 residues long. Germline loops: CDR1 SNHLY, CDR2 FYNNEI. Trimming cost V 3 bases and J 4 bases, with 13 bases left between them. With random hexamers, about 0.5 to 1 ug RNA was reverse transcribed. TCRdb used MiXCR to reprocess the immunoSEQ multiplex PCR reads, holding one entry per CDR3 protein. The table lists 250,000 to 300,000 distinct CDR3 sequences, approximately 85% of them singletons. The sequenced material came from CD8+ T cells from PBMCs. The chain joins TRBV2 to TRBJ2-6; TRBD1 might be the D (6 bases). The TCR originated in a human donor with multiple sclerosis. CDR3 in DNA: TGTGCCAGCAGTGATGGACTCCAGGGGGGGGCCAACGTCCTGACTTTC. This encodes CASSDGLQGGANVLTF.